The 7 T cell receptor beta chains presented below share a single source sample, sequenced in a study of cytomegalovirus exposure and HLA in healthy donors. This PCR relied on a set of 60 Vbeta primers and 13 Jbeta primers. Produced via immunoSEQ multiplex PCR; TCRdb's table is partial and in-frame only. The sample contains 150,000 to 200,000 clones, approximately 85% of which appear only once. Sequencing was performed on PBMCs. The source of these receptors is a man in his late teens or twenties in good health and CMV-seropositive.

CDR3 residues: CASSLTGLPPDTQYF. CDR3 in DNA: TGTGCCAGCAGCTTAACAGGACTACCTCCCGATACGCAGTATTTT. This chain connects TRBV7-3 to TRBJ2-3, with a weak D call TRBD2 (6 bases). The CDR3 runs 15 residues. The germline V gene encodes CDR1 SGHTA and CDR2 FQGTGA. The V end was cut by 0 bases, the J end by 6 bases, with 13 bases between.

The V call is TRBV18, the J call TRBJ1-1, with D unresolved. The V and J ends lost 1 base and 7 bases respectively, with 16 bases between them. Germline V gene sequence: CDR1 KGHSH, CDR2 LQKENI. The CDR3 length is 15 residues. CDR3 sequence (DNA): TGTGCCAGCTCACCACAGTCCACGAGAGGGATTGAAGCTTTCTTT. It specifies CASSPQSTRGIEAFF.

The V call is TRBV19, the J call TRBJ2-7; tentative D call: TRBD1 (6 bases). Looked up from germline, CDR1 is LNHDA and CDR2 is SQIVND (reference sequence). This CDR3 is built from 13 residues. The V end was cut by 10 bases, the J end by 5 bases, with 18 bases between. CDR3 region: CATSRGYGDEQYF. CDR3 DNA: TGTGCCACTTCCAGGGGCTACGGCGACGAGCAGTACTTC.

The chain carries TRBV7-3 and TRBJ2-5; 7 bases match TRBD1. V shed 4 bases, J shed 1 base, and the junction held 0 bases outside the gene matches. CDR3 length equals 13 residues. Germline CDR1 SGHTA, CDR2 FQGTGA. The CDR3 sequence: CASSSGGQETQYF. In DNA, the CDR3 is TGTGCCAGCAGCTCAGGGGGCCAAGAGACCCAGTACTTC.

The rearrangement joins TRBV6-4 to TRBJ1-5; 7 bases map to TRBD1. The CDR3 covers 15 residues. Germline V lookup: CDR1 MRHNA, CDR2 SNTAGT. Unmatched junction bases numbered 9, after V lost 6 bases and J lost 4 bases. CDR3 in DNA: TGTGCCAGCAGGCTCGGACAGGTCTCGAATCAGCCCCAGCATTTT. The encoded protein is CASRLGQVSNQPQHF.

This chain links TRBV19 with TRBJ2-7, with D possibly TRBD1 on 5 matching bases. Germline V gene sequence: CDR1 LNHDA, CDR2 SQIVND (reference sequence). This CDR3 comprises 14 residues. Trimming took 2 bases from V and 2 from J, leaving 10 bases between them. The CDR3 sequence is CASSIQGIPYEQYF. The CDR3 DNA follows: TGTGCCAGTAGTATACAGGGAATTCCCTACGAGCAGTACTTC.

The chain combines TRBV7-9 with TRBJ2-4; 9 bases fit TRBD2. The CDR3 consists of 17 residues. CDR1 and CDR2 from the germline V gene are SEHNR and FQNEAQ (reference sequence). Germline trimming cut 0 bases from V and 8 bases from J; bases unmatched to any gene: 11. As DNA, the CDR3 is TGTGCCAGCAGCTTAGCTGCGGGGGGGCGGGGGGGAGACATTCAGTACTTC. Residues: CASSLAAGGRGGDIQYF. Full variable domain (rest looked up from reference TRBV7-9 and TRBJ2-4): DTGVSQNPRHKITKRGQNVTFRCDPISEHNRLYWYRQTLGQGPEFLTYFQNEAQLEKSRLLSDRFSAERPKGSFSTLEIQRTEQGDSAMYLCASSLAAGGRGGDIQYFGAGTRLSVL.